This T cell receptor beta chain is from a study of T-cell memory formation after mild COVID-19. Study-level information: TCR clusters were mostly donor specific. Overall study findings and caveats: Among clones contracting day 15 to 85, CD4/CD8 was balanced, whereas later expanders leaned CD4+. The SARS-CoV-2 specificity of second-wave clones reaching peak at day 37 remained unverified.

Concerning this clonotype itself: Its antigen is as yet unknown.

V lost 5 bases to trimming and J lost 2 bases; unmatched junction nucleotides: 24. The CDR3 consists of 21 residues. Researchers used 5'RACE with constant-segment primers to make TCR alpha and TCR beta cDNA libraries that carry sample barcodes and UMIs. TCRdb re-called the 5' RACE reads with MiXCR, one entry per CDR3 protein. The table shows approximately 440,000 distinct CDR3 sequences, with over 15% occurring only once. This chain joins TRBV12-3 or TRBV12-4 and TRBJ1-3, with 7 nucleotides matching TRBD1. The sample comprised PBMCs or a T cell subset sorted from them (not recorded which). The receptor comes from an adult woman who had mild COVID-19 (a few samples of this study predate the infection). Cell type and time point are not known. This chain's CDR3 is CASSTNRGATEIKAPGNTIYF. CDR3 in DNA: TGTGCCAGCAGTACAAACAGGGGTGCCACAGAAATCAAGGCCCCTGGAAACACCATATATTTT.